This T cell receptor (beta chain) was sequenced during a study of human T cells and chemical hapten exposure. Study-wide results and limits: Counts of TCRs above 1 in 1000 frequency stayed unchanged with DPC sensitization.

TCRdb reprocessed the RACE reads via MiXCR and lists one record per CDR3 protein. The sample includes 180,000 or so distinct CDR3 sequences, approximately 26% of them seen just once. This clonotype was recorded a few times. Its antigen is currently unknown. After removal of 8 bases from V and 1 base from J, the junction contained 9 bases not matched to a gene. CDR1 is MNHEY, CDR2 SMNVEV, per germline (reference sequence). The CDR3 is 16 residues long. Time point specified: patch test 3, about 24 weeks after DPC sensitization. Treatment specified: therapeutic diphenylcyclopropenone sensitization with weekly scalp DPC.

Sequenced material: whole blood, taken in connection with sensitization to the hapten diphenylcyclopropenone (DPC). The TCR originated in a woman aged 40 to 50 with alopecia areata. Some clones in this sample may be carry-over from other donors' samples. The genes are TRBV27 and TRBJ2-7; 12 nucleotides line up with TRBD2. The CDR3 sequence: CASGKLAGGLSYEQYF. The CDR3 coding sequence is TGTGCCAGCGGTAAACTAGCGGGAGGCCTTTCCTACGAGCAGTACTTC.